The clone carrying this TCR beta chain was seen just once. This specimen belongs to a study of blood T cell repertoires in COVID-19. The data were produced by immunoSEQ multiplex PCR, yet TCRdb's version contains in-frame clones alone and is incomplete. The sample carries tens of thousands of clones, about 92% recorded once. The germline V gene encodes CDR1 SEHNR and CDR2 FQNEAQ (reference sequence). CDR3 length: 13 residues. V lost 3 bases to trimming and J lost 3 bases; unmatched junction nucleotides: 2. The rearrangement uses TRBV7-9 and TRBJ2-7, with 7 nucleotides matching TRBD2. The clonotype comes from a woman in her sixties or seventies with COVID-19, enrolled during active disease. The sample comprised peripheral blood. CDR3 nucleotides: TGTGCCAGCAGCTTCCGGGACTACTACGAGCAGTACTTC. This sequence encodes CASSFRDYYEQYF.